The present entry profiles one T cell receptor (beta chain) with its context. Its antigen has not been determined. The library was prepared using 5' RACE. The input for every TCR library was 3,500 to 4,000 ng of total RNA. For each sample, cDNA was synthesized in eight separate reactions using SMARTScribe reverse transcriptase. During cDNA synthesis, template switching was used to introduce unique molecular identifiers that contained a 6-nucleotide sample barcode. Two nested PCRs of roughly 16 and 10 cycles amplified the TCRalpha and TCRbeta cDNA, and bead purification followed each PCR. Before amplification, the cDNA was treated with uracil DNA-glycosylase and purified using the QIAquick PCR purification kit. The second PCR added Illumina TruSeq-compatible adapters along with sample-specific barcodes. TapeStation and Qubit were used to check library quality and concentration, and 5 ng of each library went into the pool. Pooled libraries were sequenced on an Illumina HiSeq2500 single-index Rapid Run with 2 x 100 bp reads and custom sequencing primers. The study's processing was this. PCR and sequencing errors were corrected by UMI-based consensus assembly using MiGEC version 1.2.6. V(D)J alignment, clonotype assembly and CDR3 extraction were performed with MiXCR version 2.1.1. To normalise gene usage, clonotype sharing and MAIT/NKT TCR abundance, the top 1000, 10 000 and 20 000 clonotypes in each sample were analysed. After downsampling to 27 000 UMIs, diversity was calculated as the inverse Simpson index using the vegan R package. Paired Mann-Whitney U tests were applied to discordant twin pairs, with Benjamini-Hochberg correction for multiple testing. The reads underwent TCRdb reprocessing, giving one record for each CDR3 protein sequence and no DNA. TCRdb's processing, not the authors' own work, is the source of the V and J calls. For this sample, the table gives about 450,000 distinct CDR3 sequences. In total, the top ten clones hold roughly 2.3% of the sample.

The data derive from a study of monozygotic twins with inflammatory bowel disease (dated by TCRdb to between 2018 and 2020). Some background on the complete study: The full study comprised 28 monozygotic twin pairs: nine German pairs (four IBD-concordant, five IBD-discordant) and 19 IBD-discordant Danish pairs. The search for disease-associated traits relied mainly on comparing IBD patients with their genetically identical healthy co-twins within discordant pairs. Each individual had, on average, about 151 000 unique TCRalpha sequences and 181 000 unique TCRbeta sequences available for analysis.

Results and caveats for the whole study, not just this receptor: A decrease in TCRbeta repertoire diversity, as measured by inverse Simpson index, was observed in IBD patients compared with their healthy co-twins. Compared with healthy twins, IBD patients shared fewer clonotypes with other individuals, and the difference was most pronounced in patients with signs of disease activity. Distinction between different T cell subtypes could not be achieved in the analysis. Because patients received different immunosuppressive treatments, the repertoires may have picked up extra background noise and variability between individuals. No single strong signal or clonotype linked to IBD turned up in the results, so the idea that one exists was not supported. No difference in repertoire similarity was observed between concordant and discordant twins, possibly owing to limited statistical power.

Taken from cysteine to phenylalanine, the CDR3 has 15 residues. No DNA accompanies this entry. CDR1 is given as SGHRS and CDR2 as YFSETQ, both from the germline V gene. From each donor, an approximately 2.5 ml peripheral blood sample was drawn into PAXgene tubes and stored at -80 degrees C. Total RNA was isolated from whole blood with the PAXgene blood miRNA kit on an automated QIAcube, without T cell sorting. Deep TCRalpha and TCRbeta repertoire profiling with unique molecular barcoding was performed on peripheral blood of monozygotic twin pairs concordant or discordant for inflammatory bowel disease. Smoking habits were recorded for all twin pairs, with individuals classified as current, former or never smokers.

The chain is made from TRBV5-1 and TRBJ2-6. The receptor's source is a human donor with ulcerative colitis or Crohn's disease, or a healthy co-twin of an affected twin (not recorded which). The sequenced sample was blood. The CDR3 reads CASSFEVSGANVLTF.